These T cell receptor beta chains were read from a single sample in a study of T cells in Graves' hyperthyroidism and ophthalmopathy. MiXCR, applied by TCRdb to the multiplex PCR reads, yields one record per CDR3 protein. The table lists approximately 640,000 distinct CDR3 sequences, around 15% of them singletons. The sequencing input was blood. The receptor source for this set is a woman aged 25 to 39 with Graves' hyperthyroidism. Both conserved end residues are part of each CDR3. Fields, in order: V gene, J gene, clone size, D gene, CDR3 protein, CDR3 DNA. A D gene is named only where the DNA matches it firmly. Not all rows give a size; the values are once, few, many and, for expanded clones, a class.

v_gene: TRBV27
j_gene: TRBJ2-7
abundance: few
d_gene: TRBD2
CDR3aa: CASSLFPGLAGSEQYF
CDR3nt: TGTGCCAGCAGTTTATTCCCCGGACTAGCGGGAAGCGAGCAGTACTTC

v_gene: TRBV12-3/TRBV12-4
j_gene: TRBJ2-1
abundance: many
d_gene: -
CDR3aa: CASSFWQGANNEQFF
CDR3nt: TGTGCCAGCAGTTTTTGGCAGGGTGCTAACAATGAGCAGTTCTTC

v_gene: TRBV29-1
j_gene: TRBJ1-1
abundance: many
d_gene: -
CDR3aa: CSGRTSMNTEAFF
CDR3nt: TGCAGCGGCCGGACGAGTATGAACACTGAAGCTTTCTTT

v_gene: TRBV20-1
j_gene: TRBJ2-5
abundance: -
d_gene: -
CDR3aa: CSAEQETQYF
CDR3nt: TGCAGTGCCGAACAGGAGACCCAGTACTTC

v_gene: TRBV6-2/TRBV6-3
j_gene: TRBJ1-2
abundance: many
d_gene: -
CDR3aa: CASLAFYGYTF
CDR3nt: TGTGCCAGCCTCGCCTTCTATGGCTACACCTTC

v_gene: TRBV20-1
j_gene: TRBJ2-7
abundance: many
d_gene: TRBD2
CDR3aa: CSARRGGNEQYF
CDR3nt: TGCAGTGCTCGTCGGGGGGGAAACGAGCAGTACTTC

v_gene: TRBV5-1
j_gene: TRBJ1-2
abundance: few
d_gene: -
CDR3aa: CASTQGYGYTF
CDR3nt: TGCGCCAGCACACAGGGATATGGCTACACCTTC

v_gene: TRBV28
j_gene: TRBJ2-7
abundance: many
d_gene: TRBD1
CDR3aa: CASRGQGFYEQYF
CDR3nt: TGTGCCAGCAGGGGACAGGGGTTCTACGAGCAGTACTTC

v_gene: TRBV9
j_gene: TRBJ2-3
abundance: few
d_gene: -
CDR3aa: CASNKGGVRTDTQYF
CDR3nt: TGTGCCAGCAACAAGGGGGGGGTTCGCACAGATACGCAGTATTTT

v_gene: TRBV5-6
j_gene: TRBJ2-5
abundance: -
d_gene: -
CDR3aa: CASSLTGMEYF
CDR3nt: TGTGCCAGCAGCTTGACCGGGATGGAGTACTTC

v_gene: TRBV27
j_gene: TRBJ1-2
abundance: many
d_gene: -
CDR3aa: CASLGVAGSNYGYTF
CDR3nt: TGTGCCAGCCTGGGGGTTGCTGGTTCTAACTATGGCTACACCTTC

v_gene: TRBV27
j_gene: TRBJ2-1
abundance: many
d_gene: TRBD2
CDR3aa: CASSLAGEDNEQFF
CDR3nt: TGTGCCAGCAGTTTAGCGGGAGAGGACAATGAGCAGTTCTTC

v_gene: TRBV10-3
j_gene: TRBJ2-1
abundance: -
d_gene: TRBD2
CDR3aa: CAISESAGVNYNEQFF
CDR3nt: TGTGCCATCAGTGAATCAGCGGGAGTTAACTACAATGAGCAGTTCTTC

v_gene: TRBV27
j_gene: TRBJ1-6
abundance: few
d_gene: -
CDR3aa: CASSLYGRGTPLHF
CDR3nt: TGTGCCAGCAGCCTCTATGGACGCGGAACACCCCTCCACTTT

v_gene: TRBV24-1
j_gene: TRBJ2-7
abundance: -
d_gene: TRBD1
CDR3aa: CATSDTGQGEREQYF
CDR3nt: TGTGCCACCAGTGACACGGGACAGGGAGAGAGGGAGCAGTACTTC

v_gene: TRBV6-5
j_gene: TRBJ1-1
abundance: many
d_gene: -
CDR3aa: CASSYGAGNEAFF
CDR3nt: TGTGCCAGCAGTTACGGGGCGGGAAACGAAGCTTTCTTT

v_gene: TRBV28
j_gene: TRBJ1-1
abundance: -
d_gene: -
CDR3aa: CASSPYRDGYTEAFF
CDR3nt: TGTGCCAGCAGTCCATACCGGGACGGCTACACTGAAGCTTTCTTT

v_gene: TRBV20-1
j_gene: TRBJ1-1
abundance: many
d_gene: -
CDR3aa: CSARGPEEAFF
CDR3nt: TGCAGTGCTAGGGGGCCCGAGGAAGCTTTCTTT

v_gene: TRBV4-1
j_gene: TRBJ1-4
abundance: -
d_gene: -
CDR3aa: CASSQAPRGATNEKLFF
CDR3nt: TGCGCCAGCAGCCAAGCCCCCCGAGGCGCAACTAATGAAAAACTGTTTTTT

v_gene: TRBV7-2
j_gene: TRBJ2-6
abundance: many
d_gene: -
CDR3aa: CASSTDKSGANVLTF
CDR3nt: TGTGCCAGCAGCACAGACAAGTCTGGGGCCAACGTCCTGACTTTC

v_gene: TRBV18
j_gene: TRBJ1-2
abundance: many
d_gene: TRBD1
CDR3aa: CASSPGQGEGYTF
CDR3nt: TGTGCCAGCTCACCGGGACAGGGGGAAGGCTACACCTTC

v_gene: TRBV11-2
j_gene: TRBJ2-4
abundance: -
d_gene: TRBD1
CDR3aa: CASSLGTGGPDNVQYF
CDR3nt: TGTGCCAGCAGCTTAGGGACAGGGGGCCCGGACAACGTTCAGTACTTC

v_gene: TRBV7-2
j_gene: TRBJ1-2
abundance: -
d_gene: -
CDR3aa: CASSPTPGKLSGYTF
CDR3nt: TGTGCCAGCAGCCCCACGCCAGGGAAATTGAGTGGCTACACCTTC

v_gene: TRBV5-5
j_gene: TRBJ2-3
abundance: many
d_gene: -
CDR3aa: CASSLWPDTDTQYF
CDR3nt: TGTGCCAGCAGCTTGTGGCCTGACACAGATACGCAGTATTTT

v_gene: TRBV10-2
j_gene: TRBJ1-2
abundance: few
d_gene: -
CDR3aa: CASSPDDYGYTF
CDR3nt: TGCGCCAGCAGCCCGGATGACTATGGCTACACCTTC

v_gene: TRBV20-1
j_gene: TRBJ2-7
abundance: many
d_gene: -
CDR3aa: CSVAALVEYEQYF
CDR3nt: TGCAGTGTCGCGGCTCTGGTAGAATACGAGCAGTACTTC

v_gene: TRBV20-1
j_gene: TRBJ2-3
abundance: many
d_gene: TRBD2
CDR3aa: CSAKLAESTDTQYF
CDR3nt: TGCAGTGCCAAGCTAGCGGAAAGCACAGATACGCAGTATTTT

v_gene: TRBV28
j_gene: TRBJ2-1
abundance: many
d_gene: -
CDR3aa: CASSLFMAGRGNEQFF
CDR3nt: TGTGCCAGCAGTTTATTTATGGCGGGGCGGGGCAATGAGCAGTTCTTC

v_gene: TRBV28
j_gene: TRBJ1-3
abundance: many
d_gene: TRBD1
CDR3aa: CAIRGASGNTIYF
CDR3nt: TGTGCCATCAGGGGGGCGTCGGGAAACACCATATATTTT

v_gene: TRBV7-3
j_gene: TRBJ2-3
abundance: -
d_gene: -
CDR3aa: CASSLQPSTDTQYF
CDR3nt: TGTGCCAGCAGCTTACAACCGAGCACAGATACGCAGTATTTT

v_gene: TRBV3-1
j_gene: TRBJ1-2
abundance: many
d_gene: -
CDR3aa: CASSRRNYGYTF
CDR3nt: TGTGCCAGCAGCCGGCGAAACTATGGCTACACCTTC

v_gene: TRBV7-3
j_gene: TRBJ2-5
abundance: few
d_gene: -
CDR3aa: CASSSNPGPRETQYF
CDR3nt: TGTGCCAGCAGCTCCAACCCCGGGCCAAGAGAGACCCAGTACTTC

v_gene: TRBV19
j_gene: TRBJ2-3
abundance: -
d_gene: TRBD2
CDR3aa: CASSMDGRGGPDTQYF
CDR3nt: TGTGCCAGTAGTATGGACGGGAGGGGCGGCCCAGATACGCAGTATTTT

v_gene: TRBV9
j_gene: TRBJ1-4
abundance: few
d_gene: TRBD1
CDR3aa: CASSDTGEPTNEKLFF
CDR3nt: TGTGCCAGCAGCGATACAGGGGAGCCGACTAATGAAAAACTGTTTTTT

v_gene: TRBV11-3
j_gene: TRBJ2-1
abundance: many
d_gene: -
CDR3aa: CASSFSIGGAYEQFF
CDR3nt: TGTGCCAGCAGCTTTTCGATAGGTGGGGCCTATGAGCAGTTCTTC

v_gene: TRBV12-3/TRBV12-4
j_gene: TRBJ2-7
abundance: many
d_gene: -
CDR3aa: CASSYIKYEQYF
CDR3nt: TGTGCCAGCAGCTATATTAAGTACGAGCAGTACTTC

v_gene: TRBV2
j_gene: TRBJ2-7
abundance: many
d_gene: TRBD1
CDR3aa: CASSDRTGPYEQYF
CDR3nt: TGTGCCAGCAGCGACAGGACAGGTCCCTACGAGCAGTACTTC

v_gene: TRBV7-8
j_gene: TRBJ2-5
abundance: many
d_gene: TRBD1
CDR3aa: CASSQARGRGTQYF
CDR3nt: TGTGCCAGCAGCCAGGCCAGGGGGCGAGGGACCCAGTACTTC

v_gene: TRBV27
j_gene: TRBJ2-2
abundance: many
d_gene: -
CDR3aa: CASSLSIWVMNTGELFF
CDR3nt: TGTGCCAGCAGTTTATCGATTTGGGTAATGAACACCGGGGAGCTGTTTTTT

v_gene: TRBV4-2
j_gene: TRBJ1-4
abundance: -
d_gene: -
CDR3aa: CASSQGGTATNEKLFF
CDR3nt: TGTGCCAGCAGCCAAGGGGGGACGGCAACTAATGAAAAACTGTTTTTT

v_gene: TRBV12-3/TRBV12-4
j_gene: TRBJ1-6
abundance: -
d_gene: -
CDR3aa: CASKFGLHLPLHF
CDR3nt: TGTGCCAGCAAATTTGGGTTACATCTACCCCTCCACTTT

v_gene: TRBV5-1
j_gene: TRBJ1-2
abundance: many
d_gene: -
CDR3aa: CASSPGGDGYTF
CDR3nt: TGCGCCAGCAGCCCCGGAGGGGATGGCTACACCTTC

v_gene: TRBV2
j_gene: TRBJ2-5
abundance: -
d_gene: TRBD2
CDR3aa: CASSDRASGRAGVETQYF
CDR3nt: TGTGCCAGCAGTGATCGGGCTAGCGGGAGGGCCGGGGTGGAGACCCAGTACTTC

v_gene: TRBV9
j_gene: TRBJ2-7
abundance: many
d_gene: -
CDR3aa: CASSVDPGEAYEQYF
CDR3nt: TGTGCCAGCAGCGTAGATCCGGGCGAGGCCTACGAGCAGTACTTC

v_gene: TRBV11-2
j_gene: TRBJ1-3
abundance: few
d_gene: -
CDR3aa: CASSSPVLSGNTIYF
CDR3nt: TGTGCCAGCAGCTCACCGGTCCTCTCTGGAAACACCATATATTTT

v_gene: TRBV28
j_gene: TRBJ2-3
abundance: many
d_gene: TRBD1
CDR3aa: CASSDRGQDTQYF
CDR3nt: TGTGCCAGCTCAGACAGGGGGCAAGATACGCAGTATTTT

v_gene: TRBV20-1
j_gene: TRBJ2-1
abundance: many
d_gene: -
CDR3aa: CSARLANHNEQFF
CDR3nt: TGCAGTGCTAGACTAGCGAACCACAATGAGCAGTTCTTC

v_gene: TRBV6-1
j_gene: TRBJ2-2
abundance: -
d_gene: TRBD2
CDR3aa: CASSGTSGGGELFF
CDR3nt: TGTGCCAGCAGTGGGACTAGCGGGGGGGGGGAGCTGTTTTTT

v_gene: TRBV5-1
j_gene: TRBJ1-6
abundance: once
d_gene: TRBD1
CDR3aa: CASSQDRGGNNSPLHF
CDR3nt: TGCGCCAGCTCACAAGACAGGGGGGGAAATAATTCACCCCTCCACTTT

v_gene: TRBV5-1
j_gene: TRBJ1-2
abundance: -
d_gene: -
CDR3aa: CASSTQGSLYGYTF
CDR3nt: TGCGCCAGCAGCACTCAGGGAAGTCTCTATGGCTACACCTTC

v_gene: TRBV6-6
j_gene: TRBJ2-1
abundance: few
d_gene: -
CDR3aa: CASSYSKRRLNEQFF
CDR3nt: TGTGCCAGCAGTTACTCGAAACGGAGACTCAATGAGCAGTTCTTC

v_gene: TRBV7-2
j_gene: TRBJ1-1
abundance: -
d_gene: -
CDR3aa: CASSLGGTPNTEAFF
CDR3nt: TGTGCCAGCAGCTTAGGGGGGACGCCTAACACTGAAGCTTTCTTT

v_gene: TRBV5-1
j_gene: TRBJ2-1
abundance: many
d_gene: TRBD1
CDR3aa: CASSFSTGLGHEQFF
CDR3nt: TGCGCCAGCAGCTTTTCGACAGGGCTGGGTCATGAGCAGTTCTTC